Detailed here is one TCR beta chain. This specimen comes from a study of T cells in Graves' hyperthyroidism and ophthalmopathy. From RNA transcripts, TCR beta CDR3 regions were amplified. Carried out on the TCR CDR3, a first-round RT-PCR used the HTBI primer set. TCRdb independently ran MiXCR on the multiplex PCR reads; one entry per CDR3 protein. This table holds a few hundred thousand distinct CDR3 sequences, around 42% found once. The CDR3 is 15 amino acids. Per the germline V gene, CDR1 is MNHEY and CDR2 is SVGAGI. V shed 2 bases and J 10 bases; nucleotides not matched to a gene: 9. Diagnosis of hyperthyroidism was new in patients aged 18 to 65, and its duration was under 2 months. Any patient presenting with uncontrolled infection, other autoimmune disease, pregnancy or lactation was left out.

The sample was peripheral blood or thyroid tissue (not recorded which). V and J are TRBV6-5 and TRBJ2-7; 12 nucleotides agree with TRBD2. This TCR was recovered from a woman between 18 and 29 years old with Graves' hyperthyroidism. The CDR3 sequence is CASSYNIASGRAQYF. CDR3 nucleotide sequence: TGTGCCAGCAGTTACAACATTGCTAGCGGGAGGGCTCAGTACTTC.